These T cell receptor beta chains were read from a single sample in a study of blood T cell repertoires in COVID-19. Assay: immunoSEQ multiplex PCR; the TCRdb copy retains only in-frame clones and omits some. The repertoire holds roughly 180,000 clones, with around four fifths as singletons. Sequencing used PBMCs or T cells enriched from blood (not recorded which). The receptors derive from a woman aged 60-70 years who had recovered from COVID-19. Both conserved end residues are part of each CDR3.

v_gene: TRBV9
CDR3aa: CASSVSPAYNSPLHF

v_gene: TRBV2
CDR3aa: CASSAEKNSPLHF

v_gene: TRBV5-1
CDR3aa: CASSLLGQGGTGELFF

v_gene: TRBV30
CDR3aa: CAWSGTSSTDTQYF

v_gene: TRBV7-8
CDR3aa: CASSPGRPIGTGELFF

v_gene: TRBV3-1/TRBV3-2
CDR3aa: CASSQEALAGMETQYF

v_gene: TRBV15
CDR3aa: CATSRDQLPREQYF

v_gene: TRBV11-2
CDR3aa: CASSSPPGGTAGKLFF

v_gene: TRBV3-1/TRBV3-2
CDR3aa: CASSQGGAGELFF

v_gene: TRBV28
CDR3aa: CASSLSGTVNEKLFF

v_gene: TRBV28
CDR3aa: CASTTGQVYQPQHF

v_gene: TRBV7-9
CDR3aa: CASSSSGGGRTEAFF

v_gene: TRBV4-1
CDR3aa: CASSPLFGEKLFF

v_gene: TRBV28
CDR3aa: CASMSLGERAGSIYGYTF

v_gene: TRBV11-2
CDR3aa: CASSPPWSSNYGYTF

v_gene: TRBV7-2
CDR3aa: CASSDRTRGLGEQFF